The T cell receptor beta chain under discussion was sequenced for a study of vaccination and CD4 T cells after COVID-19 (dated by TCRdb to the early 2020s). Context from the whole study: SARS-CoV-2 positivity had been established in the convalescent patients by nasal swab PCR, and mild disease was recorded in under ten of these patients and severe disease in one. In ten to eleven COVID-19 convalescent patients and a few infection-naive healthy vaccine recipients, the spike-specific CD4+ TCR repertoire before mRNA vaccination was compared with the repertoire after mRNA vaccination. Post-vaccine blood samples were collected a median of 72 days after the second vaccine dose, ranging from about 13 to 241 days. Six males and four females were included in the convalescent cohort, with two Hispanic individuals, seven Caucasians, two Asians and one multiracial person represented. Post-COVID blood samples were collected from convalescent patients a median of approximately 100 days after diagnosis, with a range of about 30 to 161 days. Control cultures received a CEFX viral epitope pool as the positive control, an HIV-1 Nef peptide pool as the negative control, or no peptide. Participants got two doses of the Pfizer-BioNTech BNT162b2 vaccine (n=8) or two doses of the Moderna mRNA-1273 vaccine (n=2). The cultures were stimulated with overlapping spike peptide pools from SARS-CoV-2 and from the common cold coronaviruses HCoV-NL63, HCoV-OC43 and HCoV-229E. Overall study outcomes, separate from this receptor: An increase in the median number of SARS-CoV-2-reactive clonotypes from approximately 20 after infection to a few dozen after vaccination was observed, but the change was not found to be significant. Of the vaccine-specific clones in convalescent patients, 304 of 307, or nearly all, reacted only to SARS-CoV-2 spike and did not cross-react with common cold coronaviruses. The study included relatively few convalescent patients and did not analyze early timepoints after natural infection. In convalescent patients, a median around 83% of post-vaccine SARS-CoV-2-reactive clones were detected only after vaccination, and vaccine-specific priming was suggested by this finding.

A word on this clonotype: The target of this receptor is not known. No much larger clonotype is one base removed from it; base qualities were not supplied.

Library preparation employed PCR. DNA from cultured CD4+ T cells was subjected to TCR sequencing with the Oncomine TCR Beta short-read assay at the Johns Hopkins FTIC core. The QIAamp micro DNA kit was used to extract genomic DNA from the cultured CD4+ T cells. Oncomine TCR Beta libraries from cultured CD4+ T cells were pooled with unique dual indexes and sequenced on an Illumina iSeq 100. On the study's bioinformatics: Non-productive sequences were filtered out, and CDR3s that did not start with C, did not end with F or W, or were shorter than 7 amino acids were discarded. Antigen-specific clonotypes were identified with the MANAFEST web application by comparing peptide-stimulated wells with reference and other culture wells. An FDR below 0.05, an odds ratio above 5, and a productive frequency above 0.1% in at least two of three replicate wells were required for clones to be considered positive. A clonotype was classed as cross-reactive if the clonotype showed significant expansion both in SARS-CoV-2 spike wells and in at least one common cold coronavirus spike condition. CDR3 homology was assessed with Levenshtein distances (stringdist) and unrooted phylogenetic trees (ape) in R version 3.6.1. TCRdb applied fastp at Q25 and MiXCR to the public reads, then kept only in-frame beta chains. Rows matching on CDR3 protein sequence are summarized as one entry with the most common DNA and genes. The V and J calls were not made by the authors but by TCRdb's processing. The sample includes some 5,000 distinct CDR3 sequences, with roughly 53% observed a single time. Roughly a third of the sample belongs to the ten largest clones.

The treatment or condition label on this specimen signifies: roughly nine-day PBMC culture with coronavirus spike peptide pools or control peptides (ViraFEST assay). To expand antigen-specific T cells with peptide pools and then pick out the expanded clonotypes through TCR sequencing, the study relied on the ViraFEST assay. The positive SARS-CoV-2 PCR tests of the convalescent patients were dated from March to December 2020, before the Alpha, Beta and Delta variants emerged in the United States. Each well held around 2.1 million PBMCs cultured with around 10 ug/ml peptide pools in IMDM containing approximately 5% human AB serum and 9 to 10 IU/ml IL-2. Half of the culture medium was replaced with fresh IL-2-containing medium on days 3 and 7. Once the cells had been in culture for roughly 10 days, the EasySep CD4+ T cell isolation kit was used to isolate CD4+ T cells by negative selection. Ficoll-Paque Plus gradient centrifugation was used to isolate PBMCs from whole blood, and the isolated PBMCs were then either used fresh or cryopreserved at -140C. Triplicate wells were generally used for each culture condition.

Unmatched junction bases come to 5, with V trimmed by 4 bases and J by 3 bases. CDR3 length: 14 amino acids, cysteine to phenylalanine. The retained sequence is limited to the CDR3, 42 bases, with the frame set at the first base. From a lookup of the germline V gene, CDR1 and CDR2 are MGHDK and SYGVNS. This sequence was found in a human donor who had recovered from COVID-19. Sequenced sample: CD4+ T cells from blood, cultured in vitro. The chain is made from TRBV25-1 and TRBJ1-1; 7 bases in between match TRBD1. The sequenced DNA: TGTGCCAGCAGTGCACCTACAGGGGACACTGAAGCTTTCTTT. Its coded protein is CASSAPTGDTEAFF.